Each of the 27 T cell receptor beta chains below was sequenced from the same sample in a study of cytomegalovirus exposure and HLA in healthy donors (dated by TCRdb to the late 2010s). The library was prepared using the immunoSEQ multiplex PCR assay. The multiplex PCR relied on a mix of 60 forward primers for TCR Vbeta segments and 13 reverse primers for TCR Jbeta segments. TCRdb retrieved this table from immuneACCESS and kept in-frame rearrangements only. Not all clones are present; in checked studies, unresolved V genes account for under half, and no reason is known for the remainder. For this sample the table gives 100,000 to 150,000 clones, of which 74% were detected only once. Around 5.5% of the sample lies in the top ten. Sequenced material: PBMCs. Every receptor here comes from a woman aged 45-60 years in good health and CMV-seropositive.

The chain recombines TRBV6-1 with TRBJ1-2; the D gene is possibly TRBD1 (5 bases). The CDR3 loop spans 14 amino acids. Germline lookup yields CDR1 MNHNS and CDR2 SASEGT. The V gene lost 3 bases and the J gene lost 2 bases, with 10 bases spanning the gap. The CDR3 DNA is TGTGCCAGCAGTGACAGGGAGGGAAACTATGGCTACACCTTC. Amino acids: CASSDREGNYGYTF.

The table lists this clone with a count of one. V usage is TRBV10-3 and J usage is TRBJ1-6; 7 nucleotides match TRBD1. The J segment lost 7 bases and the V segment lost 0 bases, leaving 3 bases of the junction unmatched. This CDR3 spans 15 amino acids. Germline CDR1 is ENHRY and CDR2 is SYGVKD. This CDR3 is CAISESDRPNSPLHF. The CDR3 DNA reads as TGTGCCATCAGTGAGTCGGACAGGCCAAATTCACCCCTCCACTTT.

The gene calls are TRBV5-1 and TRBJ1-4, with 8 bases aligning to TRBD1. J gave up 8 bases and V 4 bases, and 10 bases lay outside the gene matches. Looked up from germline, CDR1 is SGHRS and CDR2 is YFSETQ. The CDR3 is made up of 15 amino acids. CDR3: CASSAGQGAGEKLFF. In nucleotides, the CDR3 is TGCGCCAGCAGCGCCGGACAGGGTGCAGGGGAAAAACTGTTTTTT.

The V and J genes are TRBV11-1 and TRBJ1-2, with D unresolved. The CDR3 runs 13 residues. Trimming shortened V by 5 bases and J by 8 bases, and 15 bases separated the two germline ends. Germline CDR1 SGHAT, CDR2 FQDESV (reference sequence). CDR3 sequence reads: CASSPAGARGYTF. In nucleotides, the CDR3 is TGTGCCAGCAGCCCGGCGGGTGCCCGGGGCTACACCTTC.

This chain uses TRBV19 with TRBJ1-4; 9 nucleotides align to TRBD1. The CDR3 is 16 amino acids. In germline, CDR1 is LNHDA, CDR2 SQIVND (reference sequence). J gave up 7 bases and V 11 bases, and 17 bases lay outside the gene matches. The CDR3 DNA reads as TGTGCCTCTCGCCTTTCCCCGGGACAGGGAGGTGAAAAACTGTTTTTT. This codes for CASRLSPGQGGEKLFF. The variable domain in full, with the rest retrieved from reference TRBV19 and TRBJ1-4, is DGGITQSPKYLFRKEGQNVTLSCEQNLNHDAMYWYRQDPGQGLRLIYYSQIVNDFQKGDIAEGYSVSREKKESFPLTVTSAQKNPTAFYLCASRLSPGQGGEKLFFGSGTQLSVL.

V and J are TRBV18 and TRBJ1-4; 10 bases line up with TRBD1. Germline-derived CDR1 and CDR2 are KGHSH and LQKENI. The CDR3 runs to 17 residues. V shed 2 bases, J shed 8 bases, and the junction held 11 bases outside the gene matches. The CDR3 DNA follows: TGTGCCAGCTCACCAAGAAGGTCCGGGACAGGGGTGGAAAAACTGTTTTTT. Protein: CASSPRRSGTGVEKLFF.

The rearrangement joins TRBV30 to TRBJ1-1; perhaps TRBD1 as D (5 bases). Germline V gene sequence: CDR1 GTSNPN, CDR2 SVGIG (reference sequence). The CDR3 has 14 amino acids. The V end was cut by 0 bases, the J end by 5 bases, with 13 bases between. CDR3 DNA sequence: TGTGCCTGGAGTGTACCAGGGATGGTGACTGAAGCTTTCTTT. Its protein product is CAWSVPGMVTEAFF.

This clone was counted between two and nine times. The chain employs TRBV5-4 and TRBJ2-7; TRBD2 matches 8 bases. The length of the CDR3 is 13 residues. CDR1 is SGHNT, CDR2 YYREEE, per germline (reference sequence). V shed 5 bases and J 6 bases; nucleotides not matched to a gene: 7. The CDR3 is CASSPGGAREQYF. In DNA, the CDR3 is TGTGCCAGCAGTCCGGGGGGGGCGCGCGAGCAGTACTTC. The whole variable domain, remainder taken from reference TRBV5-4 and TRBJ2-7, is ETGVTQSPTHLIKTRGQQVTLRCSSQSGHNTVSWYQQALGQGPQFIFQYYREEENGRGNFPPRFSGLQFPNYSSELNVNALELDDSALYLCASSPGGAREQYFGPGTRLTVT.

The V and J genes are TRBV25-1 and TRBJ1-2; unclear D gene. Germline V CDR1 and CDR2: MGHDK, SYGVNS. Trimming cost V 5 bases and J 8 bases, with 12 bases left between them. CDR3 length equals 12 residues. This CDR3 reads CASSTGQRGYTF. The CDR3 DNA is TGTGCCAGCAGTACCGGGCAGCGGGGCTACACCTTC.

This clone was found a few times. V usage is TRBV14 and J usage is TRBJ2-3; 12 bases match TRBD2. This CDR3 is 19 amino acids long. Germline V gene lookup returns CDR1 SGHDN and CDR2 FVKESK. After removal of 4 bases from V and 0 bases from J, the junction contained 11 bases not matched to a gene. CDR3 in amino acids: CASSLWWASGGGSTDTQYF. The CDR3 coding sequence is TGTGCCAGCAGCCTCTGGTGGGCTAGCGGGGGGGGGAGCACAGATACGCAGTATTTT.

The chain is built from TRBV5-4 and TRBJ1-1, with 7 bases that match TRBD1. This CDR3 is 13 amino acids long. V lost 2 bases to trimming and J lost 11 bases; unmatched junction nucleotides: 9. Germline-derived CDR1 and CDR2 are SGHNT and YYREEE (reference sequence). This chain's CDR3 is CASSFGTVGEAFF. Here the CDR3 DNA reads TGTGCCAGCAGCTTCGGGACAGTCGGAGAGGCTTTCTTT.

This rearrangement joins TRBV5-6 to TRBJ1-2; 8 bases agree with TRBD1. Germline lookup yields CDR1 SGHDT and CDR2 YYEEEE. Trimming cost V 4 bases and J 7 bases; bases outside gene matches: 6. The length of the CDR3 is 13 residues. The CDR3 DNA is TGTGCCAGCAGCATGACAGGGGAGTCTGGCTACACCTTC. It specifies CASSMTGESGYTF.

The CDR3 region is CASSLGTGRVEAFF. The CDR3, as DNA: TGTGCCAGCAGCTTGGGGACAGGGAGAGTTGAAGCTTTCTTT. This chain uses TRBV5-4 with TRBJ1-1; 8 nucleotides line up with TRBD1. Germline V gene data show CDR1 as SGHNT and CDR2 as YYREEE (reference sequence). The CDR3 length is 14 residues. The V gene end was trimmed by 0 bases and the J gene end by 7 bases; junction bases not matched to a gene: 5. The full variable domain, with the rest looked up from reference TRBV5-4 and TRBJ1-1, is ETGVTQSPTHLIKTRGQQVTLRCSSQSGHNTVSWYQQALGQGPQFIFQYYREEENGRGNFPPRFSGLQFPNYSSELNVNALELDDSALYLCASSLGTGRVEAFFGQGTRLTVV.

This clone was picked up one time. The chain employs TRBV15 and TRBJ2-7; TRBD1 aligns across 7 bases. CDR1 and CDR2 (germline): LNHNV, YYDKDF (reference sequence). The V and J ends lost 3 bases and 3 bases, in that order; junction bases with no gene match: 5. The CDR3 runs 14 residues. Here the CDR3 reads CATSRMGQIYEQYF. For the CDR3, the DNA is TGTGCCACCAGCAGGATGGGACAGATCTACGAGCAGTACTTC.

The chain combines TRBV4-2 with TRBJ1-1, with D perhaps TRBD1 (5 bases). The CDR3 is made up of 14 amino acids. CDR1 and CDR2 (germline): LGHNA, YNFKEQ. The V end was cut by 1 base, the J end by 1 base, with 7 bases between. The CDR3 sequence is CASSQGQQNTEAFF. CDR3 nucleotides: TGTGCCAGCAGCCAAGGACAGCAGAACACTGAAGCTTTCTTT.

The chain combines TRBV4-1 with TRBJ2-7; 8 bases agree with TRBD1. The junction had 8 bases not matched to a gene; V was cut back by 3 bases and J by 1 base. The CDR3 has 16 amino acids. The germline gives CDR1 MGHRA, CDR2 YSYEKL. The CDR3 nucleotides read TGCGCCAGCAGCCAGACCCGTCAGGGGGCGTCCTACGAGCAGTACTTC. It encodes CASSQTRQGASYEQYF.

The chain carries TRBV4-1 and TRBJ2-5; D perhaps matches TRBD1 (5 bases). Germline CDR1 and CDR2: MGHRA and YSYEKL. CDR3 length: 15 residues. Trimming removed 4 bases at V and 2 bases at J, with 14 bases between. CDR3 residues: CASSLNPTGQETQYF. The CDR3 region has the DNA TGCGCCAGCAGCCTCAACCCCACAGGTCAAGAGACCCAGTACTTC.

This clone was detected once. The rearrangement joins TRBV6-5 to TRBJ1-2; D is ambiguous. Germline loops: CDR1 MNHEY, CDR2 SVGAGI. This CDR3 contains 14 residues. Trimming shortened V by 7 bases and J by 8 bases, and 20 bases separated the two germline ends. The CDR3 spells CASTSTPQLGGYTF. The CDR3 DNA follows: TGTGCCAGCACTTCTACCCCGCAACTAGGGGGCTACACCTTC.

This clone showed up just a few times. V and J are TRBV5-1 and TRBJ1-4; TRBD1 is a possible D gene (6 bases). V gave up 4 bases and J gave up 3 bases, with 10 bases separating them. CDR1 and CDR2 (germline): SGHRS, YFSETQ. The CDR3 has 14 amino acids. The CDR3 DNA sequence: TGCGCCAGCAGCAGAGGGGGTCCTAATGAAAAACTGTTTTTT. This gives the protein CASSRGGPNEKLFF.

The rearrangement uses TRBV27 and TRBJ1-2; perhaps TRBD1 as D (5 bases). Germline CDR1 MNHEY, CDR2 SMNVEV (reference sequence). Trimming removed 5 bases at V and 5 bases at J, with 12 bases between. This CDR3 is built from 13 residues. The CDR3 spells CASSPGGAYGYTF. CDR3 sequence (DNA): TGTGCCAGCAGTCCCGGCGGGGCGTATGGCTACACCTTC.

This sequence joins TRBV10-3 and TRBJ2-1, with 7 bases aligning to TRBD1. Germline V lookup: CDR1 ENHRY, CDR2 SYGVKD. V was clipped by 8 bases and J by 12 bases; unmatched bases: 13. There are 13 residues in the CDR3. CDR3 bases: TGTGCCATCGGGACAGAAAGACAGGCGGGGCAGTTCTTC. This sequence encodes CAIGTERQAGQFF.

The rearrangement joins TRBV6-6 to TRBJ2-2; no clear D. The V end lost 7 bases, the J end lost 6 bases, and 9 bases lay between the germline ends. The CDR3 has 12 residues. The V gene's germline CDR1 is MNHNY and CDR2 SVGAGI (reference sequence). CDR3 in DNA: TGTGCCAGCAAGTCCGCAGCCGGGGAGCTGTTTTTT. This codes for CASKSAAGELFF.

The chain is built from TRBV19 and TRBJ2-1, with D possibly TRBD1 on 5 matching bases. This CDR3 comprises 12 residues. Germline V lookup: CDR1 LNHDA, CDR2 SQIVND (reference sequence). V was trimmed by 5 bases and J by 10 bases, leaving 12 bases between them. This chain's CDR3 is CASSWGPYEQFF. For the CDR3, the DNA is TGTGCCAGTAGTTGGGGCCCTTACGAGCAGTTCTTC.

CDR3 residues: CAWNRGNTGELFF. The CDR3 region has the DNA TGTGCCTGGAATCGGGGGAACACCGGGGAGCTGTTTTTT. V usage is TRBV30 and J usage is TRBJ2-2; D perhaps matches TRBD2 (5 bases). This CDR3 has 13 residues. Germline lookup yields CDR1 GTSNPN and CDR2 SVGIG (reference sequence). The ends were cut back, 4 bases at V and 1 base at J, with 7 bases in the middle.

This clone was detected a few times. This chain's CDR3 is CASSLERGNTEAFF. The CDR3 region has the DNA TGTGCCAGCAGCTTGGAAAGGGGGAACACTGAAGCTTTCTTT. V gene TRBV5-6 combines with J gene TRBJ1-1, with D possibly matching TRBD1 (5 bases). This CDR3 comprises 14 residues. Trimming took off 0 bases at V and 1 base at J, with 7 bases between the two ends. Germline V gene data show CDR1 as SGHDT and CDR2 as YYEEEE. Based on the CDR3 plus reference TRBV5-6 and TRBJ1-1, the full variable domain is DAGVTQSPTHLIKTRGQQVTLRCSPKSGHDTVSWYQQALGQGPQFIFQYYEEEERQRGNFPDRFSGHQFPNYSSELNVNALLLGDSALYLCASSLERGNTEAFFGQGTRLTVV.

This chain connects TRBV19 to TRBJ2-4, with 8 nucleotides matching TRBD1. V trimming: 3 bases; J trimming: 6 bases; junction bases outside the gene matches: 10. This CDR3 comprises 16 residues. Germline CDR1 is LNHDA and CDR2 is SQIVND (reference sequence). The CDR3 region has the DNA TGTGCCAGTAGTATTTTTCCTGGACAGGGAGGAAACATTCAGTACTTC. Its protein is CASSIFPGQGGNIQYF.

The CDR3 DNA reads TGTGCCAGCAGCCCTCATAGCGGTGGGGGCACCGGGGAGCTGTTTTTT. It yields the protein CASSPHSGGGTGELFF. The chain combines TRBV9 with TRBJ2-2; D may be TRBD2 (6 bases). V shed 4 bases and J shed 4 bases, with 17 bases lying between them. The length of the CDR3 is 16 residues. Germline V gene sequence: CDR1 SGDLS, CDR2 YYNGEE.